This is a list of T cell receptor beta chains from one sample in a study of cytomegalovirus exposure and HLA in healthy donors. The method was immunoSEQ multiplex PCR; TCRdb's version includes in-frame clones alone and lacks a portion of them. The table shows some 190,000 clones, with roughly 77% occurring only once. The specimen sequenced was PBMCs. The source is a woman between 25 and 40 years old in good health and CMV-seropositive. Both conserved end residues are part of each CDR3. A D gene is named only where the DNA matches it firmly. Expanded clones are given a class, and other clones once, few, many or no size at all.

size,D,J,V,CDR3,DNA
.,.,TRBJ2-5,TRBV6-5,CASSYSGETQYF,TGTGCCAGCAGTTATTCGGGAGAGACCCAGTACTTC
.,TRBD2,TRBJ2-3,TRBV7-9,CASSLTSGGPDTQYF,TGTGCCAGCAGCCTGACTAGCGGGGGGCCAGATACGCAGTATTTT
.,TRBD2,TRBJ2-1,TRBV6-4,CASSGTSGGANEQFF,TGTGCCAGCAGTGGGACTAGCGGGGGGGCCAATGAGCAGTTCTTC
few,TRBD2,TRBJ2-4,TRBV4-2,CASSRGQGGAQMDIQYF,TGTGCCAGCAGCCGAGGCCAGGGAGGGGCCCAAATGGACATTCAGTACTTC
.,TRBD1,TRBJ2-7,TRBV7-9,CASSPTGGTYEQYF,TGTGCCAGCAGCCCGACAGGGGGGACCTACGAGCAGTACTTC
.,TRBD1,TRBJ1-2,TRBV19,CASSPRTGNGYTF,TGTGCCAGTAGTCCCCGGACAGGGAACGGCTACACCTTC
.,TRBD1,TRBJ1-6,TRBV9,CASSKWTGDSPLHF,TGTGCCAGCAGTAAGTGGACAGGGGATTCACCCCTCCACTTT
.,TRBD1,TRBJ1-5,TRBV7-3,CASSQGQGGQPQHF,TGTGCCAGCAGCCAGGGACAGGGAGGGCAGCCCCAGCATTTT
.,.,TRBJ2-3,TRBV7-9,CASSLEWTATDTQYF,TGTGCCAGCAGCTTAGAATGGACAGCCACAGATACGCAGTATTTT
few,.,TRBJ1-5,TRBV7-2,CASSTRVGNQPQHF,TGTGCCAGCAGCACTCGTGTGGGCAATCAGCCCCAGCATTTT
.,TRBD1,TRBJ1-6,TRBV7-3,CASSLIGQVSPLHF,TGTGCCAGCAGCTTAATTGGACAGGTCTCACCCCTCCACTTT
.,.,TRBJ2-5,TRBV18,CASSPGETQYF,TGTGCCAGCTCACCTGGCGAGACCCAGTACTTC
.,.,TRBJ2-5,TRBV4-2,CASSQSLVKETQYF,TGTGCCAGCAGCCAATCGCTAGTCAAAGAGACCCAGTACTTC
.,.,TRBJ2-5,TRBV29-1,CSVDGSGGKGAQETQYF,TGCAGCGTTGACGGATCCGGTGGCAAGGGAGCCCAAGAGACCCAGTACTTC
.,.,TRBJ2-7,TRBV4-3,CASSQDGGANEQYF,TGCGCCAGCAGCCAAGATGGTGGGGCTAACGAGCAGTACTTC
.,TRBD2,TRBJ2-1,TRBV10-3,CAISDRREGRISYNEQFF,TGTGCCATCAGTGACCGGAGGGAGGGCCGCATCTCCTACAATGAGCAGTTCTTC
.,TRBD1,TRBJ2-3,TRBV5-4,CASSWTGRTDTQYF,TGTGCCAGCAGCTGGACAGGACGCACAGATACGCAGTATTTT
.,.,TRBJ1-5,TRBV27,CASSFSQGNQPQHF,TGTGCCAGCAGTTTTAGTCAGGGAAATCAGCCCCAGCATTTT
.,.,TRBJ2-3,TRBV9,CASSVEAGRGTDTQYF,TGTGCCAGCAGCGTAGAGGCGGGGCGGGGCACAGATACGCAGTATTTT
.,.,TRBJ1-2,TRBV4-3,CASSQEREFSGYTF,TGCGCCAGCAGCCAAGAGCGGGAATTCTCTGGCTACACCTTC
.,TRBD1,TRBJ2-5,TRBV7-7,CASSFRDRPQETQYF,TGTGCCAGCAGCTTCCGGGACAGGCCCCAAGAGACCCAGTACTTC
few,TRBD1,TRBJ1-2,TRBV18,CASSREGGGYGYTF,TGTGCCAGCTCAAGGGAAGGGGGCGGCTATGGCTACACCTTC
once,TRBD2,TRBJ2-5,TRBV11-2,CASSLLAGVQETQYF,TGTGCCAGCAGCTTACTAGCGGGGGTACAAGAGACCCAGTACTTC
once,TRBD1,TRBJ1-4,TRBV11-2,CASSLISGTGVEKLFF,TGTGCCAGCAGCTTAATCTCCGGGACAGGGGTGGAAAAACTGTTTTTT
.,TRBD1,TRBJ1-2,TRBV4-1,CASSQDPGTGGYGYTF,TGCGCCAGCAGCCAAGATCCCGGGACAGGGGGCTATGGCTACACCTTC
.,TRBD1,TRBJ2-7,TRBV7-2,CASSSTGGYEQYF,TGTGCCAGCAGCTCAACAGGGGGGTACGAGCAGTACTTC
.,.,TRBJ2-1,TRBV4-1,CASSQAVPSYNEQFF,TGCGCCAGCAGCCAAGCAGTTCCCTCCTACAATGAGCAGTTCTTC
.,TRBD1,TRBJ2-7,TRBV6-5,CASSYSRTGRTYEQYF,TGTGCCAGCAGTTACTCGAGGACAGGGAGGACCTACGAGCAGTACTTC
.,TRBD2,TRBJ2-7,TRBV5-5,CASSLLGAGAYEQYF,TGTGCCAGCAGCTTGTTGGGAGCGGGGGCTTACGAGCAGTACTTC
.,TRBD2,TRBJ2-5,TRBV13,CASSSRLAETQYF,TGTGCCAGCAGTTCTAGACTAGCGGAGACCCAGTACTTC
.,.,TRBJ2-1,TRBV6-5,CASSYYRSGNEQFF,TGTGCCAGCAGTTACTATCGTAGCGGCAATGAGCAGTTCTTC
few,TRBD2,TRBJ2-1,TRBV7-9,CASSPTKRGSSYNEQFF,TGTGCCAGCAGCCCTACGAAGCGGGGGAGCTCCTACAATGAGCAGTTCTTC
.,TRBD1,TRBJ2-1,TRBV28,CASSPGTVGPNEQFF,TGTGCCAGCAGCCCCGGGACAGTGGGGCCGAATGAGCAGTTCTTC
.,TRBD2,TRBJ2-3,TRBV2,CASSAGGPRTDTQYF,TGTGCCAGCAGTGCGGGGGGGCCGCGGACAGATACGCAGTATTTT
.,TRBD1,TRBJ2-1,TRBV7-6,CASSLSPTGGNEQFF,TGTGCCAGCAGCTTATCACCGACAGGGGGCAATGAGCAGTTCTTC
.,.,TRBJ2-7,TRBV5-4,CASSLGLQGGRYEQYF,TGTGCCAGCAGCTTGGGGCTCCAGGGTGGTCGTTACGAGCAGTACTTC
.,.,TRBJ2-2,TRBV6-4,CASSEKGETGELFF,TGTGCCAGCAGTGAGAAGGGGGAGACCGGGGAGCTGTTTTTT
.,.,TRBJ2-7,TRBV9,CASSPEVLPQYF,TGTGCCAGCAGCCCGGAGGTCCTACCCCAGTACTTC
.,TRBD1,TRBJ1-5,TRBV19,CASSITGGNQPQHF,TGTGCCAGTAGTATCACAGGGGGCAATCAGCCCCAGCATTTT
.,.,TRBJ1-5,TRBV30,CAWSPTAGENYGNQPQHF,TGTGCCTGGAGTCCGACAGCAGGAGAAAATTATGGCAATCAGCCCCAGCATTTT
once,TRBD2,TRBJ2-4,TRBV15,CATSSDGLAGFVAKNSQYF,TGTGCCACCAGCAGTGACGGACTAGCGGGGTTTGTCGCCAAAAACAGTCAGTACTTC
.,TRBD1,TRBJ1-4,TRBV5-6,CASSLGQGLNEKLFF,TGTGCCAGCAGCTTGGGACAGGGCCTTAATGAAAAACTGTTTTTT
.,TRBD1,TRBJ1-1,TRBV7-2,CASSPNPGTGDTEAFF,TGTGCCAGCAGCCCCAACCCCGGGACAGGGGACACTGAAGCTTTCTTT
.,TRBD2,TRBJ2-7,TRBV27,CASSPLAGSSYEQYF,TGTGCCAGCAGCCCCCTAGCGGGGAGTTCCTACGAGCAGTACTTC
.,TRBD1,TRBJ1-1,TRBV7-8,CASSRRDSEGGTEAFF,TGTGCCAGCAGCCGTCGGGACAGCGAAGGGGGCACTGAAGCTTTCTTT
.,.,TRBJ1-1,TRBV7-9,CASSPRGSTEAFF,TGTGCCAGCAGCCCGCGGGGAAGTACTGAAGCTTTCTTT
few,TRBD1,TRBJ1-4,TRBV4-2,CASSQEAYPGQGWEKLFF,TGTGCCAGCAGCCAAGAAGCCTACCCGGGACAGGGTTGGGAAAAACTGTTTTTT
.,.,TRBJ2-3,TRBV7-3,CASSLRGTDTDTQYF,TGTGCCAGCAGCTTACGGGGGACAGACACAGATACGCAGTATTTT
few,TRBD1,TRBJ1-2,TRBV6-6,CASSYISRGQDGYTF,TGTGCCAGCAGTTACATTAGCAGGGGGCAGGATGGCTACACCTTC
.,.,TRBJ2-7,TRBV4-3,CASSQDRAGRSYEQYF,TGCGCCAGCAGCCAAGATCGAGCAGGGAGGTCCTACGAGCAGTACTTC
.,TRBD1,TRBJ1-2,TRBV28,CASTSPGQGRFRGYTF,TGTGCCAGCACTTCCCCGGGACAGGGTCGGTTTCGTGGCTACACCTTC
.,TRBD1,TRBJ2-7,TRBV4-3,CASSQQQGRWAYEQYF,TGCGCCAGCAGCCAACAACAGGGGAGATGGGCCTACGAGCAGTACTTC
.,.,TRBJ2-2,TRBV7-8,CASSLAGGGRAGELFF,TGTGCCAGCAGCTTAGCTGGGGGGGGCCGGGCCGGGGAGCTGTTTTTT
.,.,TRBJ2-7,TRBV6-5,CASSRTANFYEQYF,TGTGCCAGCAGTCGGACAGCAAATTTCTACGAGCAGTACTTC